This T cell receptor (beta chain) comes out of a study of cytomegalovirus exposure and HLA in healthy donors. In the study overall: Earlier, 100 million to 130 million unique TCR beta sequences were recovered from approximately 180 million T cells by an analysis.

13 Jbeta primers and 60 Vbeta primers were used for the PCR. Authors' analysis steps: Later, 65 million to 85 million unique TCR beta chains were counted in an analysis, and 10 million to 12 million of them were shared. Clones were sequenced by immunoSEQ multiplex PCR, and TCRdb holds only the in-frame ones, with some missing. The D gene and trimming were derived from the DNA, and the V and J assignments and clone size from that table. The sample has approximately 120,000 clones; approximately 78% are singletons. Looked up from germline, CDR1 is MNHEY and CDR2 is SMNVEV (reference sequence). Deletions cut 5 bases from V and 4 bases from J, with 17 bases between. The CDR3 has 15 residues. Donors had nominal health at sampling but likely had unrecorded immune exposures.

The chain combines TRBV27 with TRBJ2-5; the D gene is possibly TRBD1 (6 bases). What was sequenced was PBMCs. The source of this sequence is a man aged 25-45 years in good health and CMV-seropositive. Here the CDR3 DNA reads TGTGCCAGCAGTCTCACTACAGGGCCGGGAGAGACCCAGTACTTC. Protein sequence: CASSLTTGPGETQYF.